This T cell receptor beta chain was profiled in a study of T cells in localized non-small cell lung cancer. Data came from immunoSEQ multiplex PCR; TCRdb stores just in-frame clones and leaves some out. The sample has under 55,000 clones, around 80% seen once; the top ten hold around 4.5%. The sample in question was PBMCs, obtained before any cancer treatment. The receptor was isolated from a woman aged 35 to 69 with stage II lung adenocarcinoma.

The CDR3 protein is CASSLLAGSISYEQYF. DNA of the CDR3: TGCGCCAGCAGCTTGTTAGCGGGGTCAATCTCCTACGAGCAGTACTTC. The chain couples TRBV5-1 to TRBJ2-7, with TRBD2 identical over 8 bases. This CDR3 is built from 16 residues. V lost 1 base, J lost 0 bases, and 6 bases stayed unmatched. Germline lookup yields CDR1 SGHRS and CDR2 YFSETQ. The variable domain in full, with the rest retrieved from reference TRBV5-1 and TRBJ2-7, is KAGVTQTPRYLIKTRGQQVTLSCSPISGHRSVSWYQQTPGQGLQFLFEYFSETQRNKGNFPGRFSGRQFSNSRSEMNVSTLELGDSALYLCASSLLAGSISYEQYFGPGTRLTVT.